This paragraph reports one T cell receptor (beta chain). The germline V gene has CDR1 SGHNT and CDR2 YYREEE (reference sequence). V gave up 7 bases and J gave up 2 bases; unmatched junction bases: 4. The CDR3 is 13 amino acids. This entry is derived from a study of blood T cell repertoires in COVID-19. Libraries were prepared by immunoSEQ multiplex PCR; TCRdb keeps only in-frame clonotypes and omits some of them. The top ten hold 2% to 2.5% of the sample, which has roughly 240,000 clones, 75% to 85% seen once. This clonotype originated in a man between 35 and 55 years old who had recovered from COVID-19. Sequences were obtained from peripheral blood. The genes are TRBV5-4 and TRBJ2-3, with 7 nucleotides matching TRBD2. CDR3 bases: TGTGCCAGCGTGGGGGGGGACACAGATACGCAGTATTTT. Its protein is CASVGGDTDTQYF.